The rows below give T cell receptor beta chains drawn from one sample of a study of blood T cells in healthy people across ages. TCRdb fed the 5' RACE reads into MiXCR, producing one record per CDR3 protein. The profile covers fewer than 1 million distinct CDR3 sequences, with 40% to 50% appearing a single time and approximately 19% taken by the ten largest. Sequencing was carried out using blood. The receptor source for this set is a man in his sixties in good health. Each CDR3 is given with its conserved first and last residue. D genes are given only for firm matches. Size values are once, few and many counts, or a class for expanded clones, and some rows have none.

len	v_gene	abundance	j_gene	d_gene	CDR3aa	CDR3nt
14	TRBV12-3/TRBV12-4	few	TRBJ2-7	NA	CASKLGTSSYEQYF	TGTGCCAGCAAGTTGGGGACTTCCTCCTACGAGCAGTACTTC
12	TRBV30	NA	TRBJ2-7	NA	CAWSVLIYEQYF	TGTGCCTGGAGTGTTCTTATCTACGAGCAGTACTTC
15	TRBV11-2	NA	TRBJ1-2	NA	CASSLSGNRIDGYTF	TGTGCCAGCAGCTTATCCGGGAACAGAATAGATGGCTACACCTTC
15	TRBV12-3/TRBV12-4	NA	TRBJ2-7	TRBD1	CASSSRTGPEYEQYF	TGTGCCAGCAGTTCAAGGACAGGCCCAGAATACGAGCAGTACTTC
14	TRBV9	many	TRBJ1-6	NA	CASSAHRDNSPLHF	TGTGCCAGCAGCGCACACAGGGATAATTCACCCCTCCACTTT
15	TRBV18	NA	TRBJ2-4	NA	CASSPRGVAKNIQYF	TGTGCCAGCTCCCCCAGGGGGGTAGCCAAAAACATTCAGTACTTC
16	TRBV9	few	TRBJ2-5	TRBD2	CASSVTGTRWVETQYF	TGTGCCAGCAGCGTTACCGGGACTAGATGGGTCGAGACCCAGTACTTC
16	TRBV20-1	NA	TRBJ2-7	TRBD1	CSASPSETQGVNEQYF	TGCAGTGCTAGCCCCTCGGAGACCCAGGGGGTCAACGAGCAGTACTTC
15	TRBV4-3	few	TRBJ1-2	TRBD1	CASSQDTGGAFGYTF	TGCGCCAGCAGCCAAGACACAGGGGGCGCATTTGGCTACACCTTC
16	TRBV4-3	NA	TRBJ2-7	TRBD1	CASSQAGTGVTYEQYF	TGCGCCAGCAGCCAAGCCGGGACAGGAGTCACCTACGAGCAGTACTTC
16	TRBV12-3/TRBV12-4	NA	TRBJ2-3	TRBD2	CASSPGLAGWKDTQYF	TGTGCCAGCAGTCCGGGACTAGCGGGGTGGAAAGATACGCAGTATTTT
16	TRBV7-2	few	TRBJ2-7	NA	CASSQAPGDPSYEQYF	TGTGCCAGCAGTCAAGCCCCGGGGGACCCATCCTACGAGCAGTACTTC
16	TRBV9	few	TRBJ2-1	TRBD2	CASSVGLGGALNEQFF	TGTGCCAGCAGCGTAGGGCTCGGGGGGGCCTTGAATGAGCAGTTCTTC
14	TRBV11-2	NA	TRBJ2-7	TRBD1	CASSLGDREHEQYF	TGTGCCAGCAGCTTAGGTGACAGGGAACACGAGCAGTACTTC
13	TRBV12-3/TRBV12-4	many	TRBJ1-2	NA	CASSLNPRGGYTF	TGTGCCAGCAGTTTAAACCCTCGAGGTGGCTACACCTTC